The sequence of this T cell receptor beta chain was determined in a study of blood T cell repertoires in COVID-19. Study background: COVID-19 samples, acute and convalescent, were from the United States, Italy and Spain.

In the original analysis: The assay estimated nucleated cells by amplifying reference gene primers. Sequenced by immunoSEQ multiplex PCR; TCRdb stores in-frame clones only, minus some. D and trimming come from the DNA, and the V and J calls and clone size come from that table. Of around 110,000 clones listed, 90% are singletons. Germline V gives CDR1 SNHLY, CDR2 FYNNEI. The CDR3 loop spans 13 amino acids. Unmatched junction bases numbered 7, after V lost 10 bases and J lost 9 bases. The sample taken for sequencing was peripheral blood. The sequence was obtained from a human donor with active COVID-19. The donor label of this sample is uncertain. The chain joins TRBV2 to TRBJ1-6; TRBD1 matches at 9 bases. CDR3 nucleotides: TGTGCCACTATGACAGGGGGGGTTTCACCCCTCCACTTT. This sequence encodes CATMTGGVSPLHF. The whole variable domain, filled in from reference TRBV2 and TRBJ1-6, reads EPEVTQTPSHQVTQMGQEVILRCVPISNHLYFYWYRQILGQKVEFLVSFYNNEISEKSEIFDDQFSVERPDGSNFTLKIRSTKLEDSAMYFCATMTGGVSPLHFGNGTRLTVT.